Presented here are 30 T cell receptor beta chains from one specimen sequenced in a study of human T cells and chemical hapten exposure. Unfractionated whole blood was the source from which total RNA was extracted. One entry per CDR3 protein results from TCRdb running MiXCR on the 5' RACE reads. Among some 150,000 distinct CDR3 sequences, about 4.3% were seen once, and the ten largest hold over 1.1%. These receptors came from a female donor in good health.

This clonotype was detected many times. The CDR3 is CASSPGSGDGNTIYF. The CDR3 region has the DNA TGTGCCAGCAGCCCGGGTTCGGGGGATGGAAACACCATATATTTT. The V call is TRBV4-2, the J call TRBJ1-3; possible D gene TRBD1, 5 bases. CDR1 is LGHNA, CDR2 YNFKEQ, per germline. V was cut by 4 bases and J by 3 bases, with 13 bases left in between. This CDR3 spans 15 amino acids.

This clonotype occurred many times. This rearrangement joins TRBV20-1 to TRBJ1-1, with D possibly TRBD1 on 6 matching bases. V lost 4 bases to trimming and J lost 4 bases, with 7 bases between them. Germline V gene sequence: CDR1 DFQATT, CDR2 SNEGSKA (reference sequence). The CDR3 runs to 11 residues. The CDR3 loop is CSANRVTEAFF. DNA of the CDR3: TGCAGTGCTAACAGGGTCACTGAAGCTTTCTTT.

This clonotype has at least ten counts. V is TRBV12-3 or TRBV12-4 and J is TRBJ2-1, with D perhaps matching TRBD2 (5 bases). This CDR3 contains 13 residues. Trimming took off 6 bases at V and 4 bases at J, with 10 bases between the two ends. CDR3 DNA: TGTGCCAGCAGCCCCGAGCGGTACAATGAGCAGTTCTTC. Translating it yields CASSPERYNEQFF.

The sample holds a few counts of this clonotype. V gene TRBV5-6 combines with J gene TRBJ1-2; a possible D gene is TRBD1 (6 bases). The ends were cut back, 5 bases at V and 7 bases at J, with 24 bases in the middle. CDR1 and CDR2 from the germline V gene are SGHDT and YYEEEE. The CDR3 runs to 16 residues. The CDR3 region is CASRSGTYREDRGYTF. CDR3 coding DNA: TGTGCCAGCAGATCTGGCACATACAGGGAAGACCGTGGCTACACCTTC.

At least ten counts were recorded for this clonotype. The rearrangement uses TRBV20-1 and TRBJ1-1; a possible D gene is TRBD1 (5 bases). Trimming shortened V by 6 bases and J by 1 base, and 6 bases separated the two germline ends. Germline lookup yields CDR1 DFQATT and CDR2 SNEGSKA (reference sequence). The CDR3 totals 11 residues. The CDR3 sequence: CSAGPNTEAFF. CDR3 sequence (DNA): TGCAGTGCGGGACCGAACACTGAAGCTTTCTTT.

This clonotype has ten or more counts. The chain uses TRBV6-1 and TRBJ1-6; D unresolved. CDR3 length equals 14 residues. Trimming took 7 bases from V and 7 from J, leaving 14 bases between them. Germline-derived CDR1 and CDR2 are MNHNS and SASEGT. In DNA form, the CDR3 reads TGTGCCAGCACCCTGGGGATAGAGAATTCACCCCTCCACTTT. This translates into CASTLGIENSPLHF.

This clonotype came up many times. The chain employs TRBV5-1 and TRBJ1-1; no clear D gene. With 2 bases removed from V and 0 bases from J, the gap between germline ends came to 5 bases. The CDR3 spans 13 residues. In germline, CDR1 is SGHRS, CDR2 YFSETQ. This CDR3 reads CASSFAVNTEAFF. The CDR3 nucleotides are TGCGCCAGCAGCTTCGCGGTGAACACTGAAGCTTTCTTT.

This clonotype was seen at least ten times. This sequence joins TRBV6-2 or TRBV6-3 and TRBJ1-5; D is ambiguous. CDR1 is MNHEY, CDR2 SVGEGT, per germline. The CDR3 length is 16 residues. V was cut by 5 bases and J by 6 bases, with 20 bases left in between. The CDR3 region is CASSGRNLLGVQPQHF. The CDR3 DNA reads as TGTGCCAGCAGTGGACGAAACCTCCTCGGAGTTCAGCCCCAGCATTTT.

This clonotype was recorded at least ten times. The rearrangement links TRBV28 to TRBJ2-7; the D gene is possibly TRBD1 (6 bases). The CDR3 totals 11 residues. CDR1 is MDHEN and CDR2 is SYDVKM in the germline V gene. V was pared by 10 bases and J by 2 bases, with 9 bases between. The CDR3 DNA reads TGTGCCATCACAGGGACCTACGAGCAGTACTTC. Protein: CAITGTYEQYF.

This clonotype was seen a few times. The chain couples TRBV4-3 to TRBJ2-3, with TRBD2 identical over 7 bases. CDR1 and CDR2 (germline): LGHNA, YSLEER. The CDR3 contains 18 residues. The V gene end was trimmed by 0 bases and the J gene end by 5 bases; junction bases not matched to a gene: 14. CDR3 sequence (DNA): TGCGCCAGCAGCCAAGATAATGGCGGGGGTCAAGGGGTAGATACGCAGTATTTT. Residues: CASSQDNGGGQGVDTQYF.

The sample holds many counts of this clonotype. This chain joins TRBV6-5 and TRBJ1-1; D possibly corresponds to TRBD1 (5 bases). V shed 6 bases and J shed 6 bases, with 17 bases lying between them. In germline, CDR1 is MNHEY, CDR2 SVGAGI. The CDR3 has 14 amino acids. CDR3 bases: TGTGCCAGCAGATATTCAGGGTACGACGCTGAAGCTTTCTTT. Translated, it gives CASRYSGYDAEAFF.

In this sample, this clonotype turned up many times. The rearrangement uses TRBV6-5 and TRBJ1-1; D might be TRBD1 (6 bases). CDR3 length: 15 amino acids. CDR1 is MNHEY and CDR2 is SVGAGI in the germline V gene. With 2 bases removed from V and 1 base from J, the gap between germline ends came to 11 bases. In nucleotides, the CDR3 is TGTGCCAGCAGTTACGGGGGCCATCGGAACACTGAAGCTTTCTTT. It codes for CASSYGGHRNTEAFF.

The sample holds many counts of this clonotype. The rearrangement links TRBV18 to TRBJ2-1, with 7 positions matching TRBD1. The trim removed 0 bases at V and 7 bases at J, leaving 3 bases unmatched. Per germline, CDR1 KGHSH and CDR2 LQKENI. This CDR3 has 14 amino acids. CDR3 sequence reads: CASSPPARGNEQFF. CDR3 in DNA: TGTGCCAGCTCACCACCCGCCAGGGGGAATGAGCAGTTCTTC.

This clonotype was observed at least ten times. The chain uses TRBV19 and TRBJ2-1; 7 bases align to TRBD1. V trimming: 6 bases; J trimming: 0 bases; junction bases outside the gene matches: 5. Germline values: CDR1 LNHDA, CDR2 SQIVND (reference sequence). The CDR3 length is 15 residues. The CDR3 protein is CASSRQGTSYNEQFF. CDR3 nucleotides: TGTGCCAGTAGCAGACAGGGAACCTCCTACAATGAGCAGTTCTTC.

This clonotype has ten or more counts. The genes are TRBV11-2 and TRBJ2-1, with D tentatively TRBD1 (6 bases). The V end was cut by 4 bases, the J end by 2 bases, with 12 bases between. Germline CDR1 is SGHAT and CDR2 is FQNNGV. The CDR3 sequence is 15 residues long. The CDR3 here is CASSSPGVTYNEQFF. The CDR3 DNA is TGTGCCAGCAGCTCCCCAGGGGTGACCTACAATGAGCAGTTCTTC.

This clonotype has ten or more counts. This sequence joins TRBV20-1 and TRBJ2-2; TRBD2 matches 7 bases. The CDR3 is 17 residues long. Germline V CDR1 and CDR2: DFQATT, SNEGSKA (reference sequence). Losses at the gene ends were 0 bases for V and 5 bases for J; bases not matched to a gene: 12. The chain's CDR3 is CSAREVPGTTYTGELFF. The DNA of the CDR3 is TGCAGTGCTAGAGAGGTCCCCGGGACTACTTATACCGGGGAGCTGTTTTTT.

This clonotype was observed a handful of times. CDR3: CASSQPQGSSYEQYF. The CDR3 DNA reads TGTGCCAGCAGCCAACCACAGGGTAGCTCCTACGAGCAGTACTTC. The chain uses TRBV28 and TRBJ2-7, with D possibly being TRBD1 (6 bases). Trimming cost V 6 bases and J 0 bases, with 15 bases left between them. Germline-derived CDR1 and CDR2 are MDHEN and SYDVKM. CDR3 length: 15 amino acids.

This clonotype was seen a few times. The chain employs TRBV5-1 and TRBJ1-1; D is unclear. The length of the CDR3 is 13 residues. With 4 bases removed from V and 6 bases from J, the gap between germline ends came to 13 bases. Germline V CDR1 and CDR2: SGHRS, YFSETQ. The CDR3 DNA sequence: TGCGCCAGCAGCCCGCCGGACGGATCTGAAGCTTTCTTT. Translation gives CASSPPDGSEAFF.

This clonotype was seen ten or more times. The rearrangement uses TRBV9 and TRBJ2-5; D not resolved. V lost 4 bases and J 3 bases, leaving 10 bases between the germline ends. This CDR3 comprises 13 residues. The germline gives CDR1 SGDLS, CDR2 YYNGEE. The CDR3 DNA is TGTGCCAGCAGCCCCCGTGGGGAAGAGACCCAGTACTTC. Its translation: CASSPRGEETQYF.

The table lists this clonotype with many counts. The chain is built from TRBV7-2 and TRBJ1-1; D call uncertain. Germline assignment: CDR1 SGHTA and CDR2 FQGNSA. Between the trimmed V and J ends, which lost 1 base and 3 bases, there was a span of 12 bases. The CDR3 has 15 amino acids. The CDR3 spells CASSLVSSTDTEAFF. CDR3 in DNA: TGTGCCAGCAGCTTAGTATCGAGTACGGACACTGAAGCTTTCTTT.

This clonotype was picked up a small number of times. V is TRBV5-4 and J is TRBJ2-5; D ambiguous. The ends were cut back, 0 bases at V and 1 base at J, with 7 bases in the middle. There are 14 residues in the CDR3. Germline CDR1 reads SGHNT; CDR2 reads YYREEE (reference sequence). CDR3 in DNA: TGTGCCAGCAGCTTGGCGCAGTCCCAAGAGACCCAGTACTTC. This sequence encodes CASSLAQSQETQYF.

This clonotype has a count of ten or more. The gene calls are TRBV15 and TRBJ1-3; 10 bases agree with TRBD1. The CDR3 extends over 19 amino acids. The germline V gene has CDR1 LNHNV and CDR2 YYDKDF (reference sequence). V dropped 3 bases and J dropped 0; count of bases not matched to a gene: 11. The CDR3 here is CATSRGGTGEHYSGNTIYF. The CDR3, as DNA: TGTGCCACCAGCAGGGGTGGGACAGGGGAGCATTACTCTGGAAACACCATATATTTT.

This clonotype was seen at least ten times. The chain combines TRBV19 with TRBJ2-1; weak D call: TRBD2 (6 bases). Trimming pared 3 bases from V and 5 bases from J, leaving 20 bases between. CDR1 and CDR2 from the germline V gene are LNHDA and SQIVND (reference sequence). The length of the CDR3 is 17 residues. This CDR3 is CASSITRRGNPNNEQFF. The DNA of the CDR3 is TGTGCCAGTAGTATCACCCGACGGGGGAACCCCAACAATGAGCAGTTCTTC. Using reference TRBV19 and TRBJ2-1 for the parts outside the CDR3, the full variable domain is DGGITQSPKYLFRKEGQNVTLSCEQNLNHDAMYWYRQDPGQGLRLIYYSQIVNDFQKGDIAEGYSVSREKKESFPLTVTSAQKNPTAFYLCASSITRRGNPNNEQFFGPGTRLTVL.

This clonotype was picked up many times. CDR3 in amino acids: CASRGTAEGGAFF. The DNA of the CDR3 is TGTGCCAGCAGAGGAACGGCCGAAGGAGGAGCTTTCTTT. The chain is built from TRBV7-2 and TRBJ1-1; D is unresolved. The CDR3 extends over 13 amino acids. Trimming took 6 bases from V and 10 from J, leaving 18 bases between them. In germline, CDR1 is SGHTA, CDR2 FQGNSA.

V usage is TRBV27 and J usage is TRBJ1-2; D possibly corresponds to TRBD1 (6 bases). CDR3 length: 15 residues. CDR1 is MNHEY, CDR2 SMNVEV, per germline (reference sequence). The V and J ends lost 5 bases and 8 bases respectively, with 21 bases between them. The CDR3 nucleotides read TGTGCCAGCAGTCCGTGGGGGCGCGAATTAGAAGGCTACACCTTC. It codes for CASSPWGRELEGYTF.

This clonotype showed up just a few times. The V and J genes are TRBV6-2 or TRBV6-3 and TRBJ2-3, with 7 bases lining up with TRBD2. Germline V CDR1 and CDR2: MNHEY, SVGEGT. The CDR3 spans 15 residues. V dropped 7 bases and J dropped 4; count of bases not matched to a gene: 11. The CDR3 is CASTHWQRGPDTQYF. CDR3 DNA sequence: TGTGCCAGCACCCATTGGCAGCGGGGTCCAGATACGCAGTATTTT.

This clonotype was seen at least ten times. The chain recombines TRBV5-1 with TRBJ2-2, with TRBD2 identical over 7 bases. The CDR3 consists of 18 residues. CDR1 and CDR2 from the germline V gene are SGHRS and YFSETQ. Trimming at V came to 2 bases and at J to 0 bases, leaving 10 bases not matched to a gene. The CDR3 is CASSFTPGLKTNTGELFF. The DNA for the CDR3 is TGCGCCAGCAGCTTTACCCCGGGACTAAAAACGAACACCGGGGAGCTGTTTTTT.

This clonotype was observed many times. The chain is built from TRBV28 and TRBJ2-3; 9 bases map to TRBD2. The CDR3 contains 15 residues. Germline loops: CDR1 MDHEN, CDR2 SYDVKM. Unmatched junction bases numbered 7, after V lost 5 bases and J lost 4 bases. The CDR3 sequence is CASSPMTSGSDTQYF. CDR3 bases: TGTGCCAGCAGTCCGATGACTAGCGGATCAGATACGCAGTATTTT.

The chain employs TRBV5-5 and TRBJ1-1; 9 bases match TRBD1. V was clipped by 4 bases and J by 9 bases; unmatched bases: 7. This CDR3 spans 13 amino acids. Germline CDR1 reads SGHKS; CDR2 reads YYEKEE (reference sequence). CDR3 bases: TGTGCCAGCAGCCCCGAGACAGGGGGGAAAGCTTTCTTT. Its translation is CASSPETGGKAFF.

In its sample, this clonotype was seen many times. J is TRBJ1-6 and V is TRBV7-9; a weak D match, TRBD1 (6 bases). This CDR3 contains 15 residues. Trimming cost V 5 bases and J 8 bases, with 16 bases left between them. Germline values: CDR1 SEHNR, CDR2 FQNEAQ (reference sequence). CDR3 nucleotides: TGTGCCAGCAGCCTGTTAGGGACAAGGGATTCACCCCTCCACTTT. Protein product: CASSLLGTRDSPLHF.